The 9 T cell receptor beta chains listed next were all sequenced from one sample in a study of T cells in Graves' hyperthyroidism and ophthalmopathy. The source material, RNA transcripts, was used to amplify TCR beta CDR3 regions. The HTBI primer set was used in a first-round RT-PCR of the TCR CDR3. MiXCR was run by TCRdb on the multiplex PCR reads, yielding one entry per CDR3 protein. This table has 500,000 to 800,000 distinct CDR3 sequences, 40% to 55% appearing once. Sequences were obtained from peripheral blood or thyroid tissue (not recorded which). All receptors come from an adult man with Graves' disease, either hyperthyroidism or ophthalmopathy (not recorded which).

The chain recombines TRBV15 with TRBJ1-3; TRBD1 matches at 10 bases. V shed 0 bases and J 4 bases; nucleotides not matched to a gene: 3. The CDR3 loop spans 16 amino acids. The germline gives CDR1 LNHNV, CDR2 YYDKDF (reference sequence). The chain's CDR3 is CATSRDRQGAGNTIYF. The CDR3 bases are TGTGCCACCAGCAGAGATCGACAGGGGGCGGGAAACACCATATATTTT.

This chain joins TRBV29-1 and TRBJ2-2; D not resolved. V was pared by 3 bases and J by 1 base, with 9 bases between. Germline-derived CDR1 and CDR2 are SQVTM and ANQGSEA. The CDR3 totals 14 residues. In DNA, the CDR3 is TGCAGCGTTGATGGCAGCTGGAACACCGGGGAGCTGTTTTTT. This codes for CSVDGSWNTGELFF.

This clonotype appeared a few times. The rearrangement links TRBV6-6 to TRBJ1-4; D is unclear. The V and J ends lost 7 bases and 0 bases respectively, with 9 bases between them. The CDR3 is made up of 14 amino acids. Germline lookup yields CDR1 MNHNY and CDR2 SVGAGI (reference sequence). Here the CDR3 DNA reads TGTGCCAGCATGCACACCTCAACTAATGAAAAACTGTTTTTT. This encodes CASMHTSTNEKLFF.

Worth noting for this clonotype: One junction end does not reproduce the germline sequence, and a read error may be involved. V gene TRBV10-3 combines with J gene TRBJ1-5; D is undetermined. This CDR3 region has 17 residues. The V gene's germline CDR1 is ENHRY and CDR2 SYGVKD. In nucleotides, the CDR3 is TGTGCCAGCAGTGAATCGGAGAGACTGAGGAGCAATCAGCCCCAGCATTTT. Its protein product is CASSESERLRSNQPQHF.

This chain links TRBV2 with TRBJ1-1; no firm D call. The ends were cut back, 4 bases at V and 9 bases at J, with 12 bases in the middle. Germline values: CDR1 SNHLY, CDR2 FYNNEI. CDR3 length: 12 residues. CDR3 coding DNA: TGTGCCAGCAGTGTCTCTTCGCGCCAAGCTTTCTTT. This gives the protein CASSVSSRQAFF.

The rearrangement joins TRBV12-3 or TRBV12-4 to TRBJ2-7; 9 bases line up with TRBD1. The CDR3 length is 16 residues. V trimming: 6 bases; J trimming: 7 bases; junction bases outside the gene matches: 16. The CDR3 spells CASSDFPGTGREEQYF. The CDR3 DNA reads TGTGCCAGCAGCGATTTCCCCGGGACAGGGCGAGAAGAGCAGTACTTC.

This chain links TRBV25-1 with TRBJ2-7; weak D call: TRBD2 (6 bases). V was cut by 6 bases and J by 6 bases, with 15 bases left in between. Per germline, CDR1 MGHDK and CDR2 SYGVNS. The CDR3 covers 13 residues. CDR3 loop: CASSLTGRSEQYF. The CDR3, as DNA: TGTGCCAGCAGCCTAACCGGGAGATCCGAGCAGTACTTC.

The genes are TRBV7-9 and TRBJ2-7; 10 nucleotides match TRBD1. J lost 0 bases, V lost 5 bases, and 10 bases had no gene match. The length of the CDR3 is 17 residues. Germline CDR1 is SEHNR and CDR2 is FQNEAQ (reference sequence). The CDR3 loop is CASSTRDRGNSSYEQYF. The CDR3 DNA sequence: TGTGCCAGCAGCACCCGGGACAGGGGCAATAGCTCCTACGAGCAGTACTTC.

This clonotype was seen only once. CDR3 coding DNA: TGTGCCATCAGTGAGGCGGGACCCACAGATACGCAGTATTTT. Its translation is CAISEAGPTDTQYF. The chain employs TRBV10-3 and TRBJ2-3, with D maybe TRBD2 (6 bases). The germline V gene encodes CDR1 ENHRY and CDR2 SYGVKD. Trimming shortened V by 2 bases and J by 2 bases, and 8 bases separated the two germline ends. The CDR3 spans 14 residues.